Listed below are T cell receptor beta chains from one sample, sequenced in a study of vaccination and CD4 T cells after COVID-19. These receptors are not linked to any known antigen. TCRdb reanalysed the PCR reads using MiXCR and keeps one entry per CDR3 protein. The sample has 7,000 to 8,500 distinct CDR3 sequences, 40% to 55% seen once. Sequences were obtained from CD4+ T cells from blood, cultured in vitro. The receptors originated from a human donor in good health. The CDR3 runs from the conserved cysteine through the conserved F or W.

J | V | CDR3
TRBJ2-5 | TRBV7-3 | CASSGTGQETQYF
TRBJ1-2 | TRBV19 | CASSADSGQNYGYTF
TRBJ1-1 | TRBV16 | CASSQRSEAFF
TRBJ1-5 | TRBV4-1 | CASSQINMGLTDQPQHF
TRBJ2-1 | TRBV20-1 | CSAAEPAGGYEQFF
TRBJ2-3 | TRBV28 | CASTGTSGGADTQYF
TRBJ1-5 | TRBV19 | CASSIQGDRPQHF
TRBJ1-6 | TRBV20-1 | CSARIRRSGSSYNSPLHF
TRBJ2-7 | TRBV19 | CASSPRQGAYEQYF
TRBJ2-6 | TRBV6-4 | CASSDSRSGANVLTF
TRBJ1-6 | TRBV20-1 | CSAHSRSYNSPLHF
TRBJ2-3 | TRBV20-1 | CSAIKLEILTDTQYF
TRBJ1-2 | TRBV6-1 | CASSDNLGGYTF
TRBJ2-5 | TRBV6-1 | CASSQSPYQETQYF
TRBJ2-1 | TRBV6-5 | CASSYGGATTNEQFF
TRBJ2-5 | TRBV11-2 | CASSIGQGKGETQYF
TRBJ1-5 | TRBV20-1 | CSARDGPGQPQHF
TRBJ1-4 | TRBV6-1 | CATNIYEKLFF
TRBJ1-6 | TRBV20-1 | CSARASYGLKNSPLHF
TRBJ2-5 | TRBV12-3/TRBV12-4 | CASSLAGGPETQYF
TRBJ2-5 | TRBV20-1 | CSAGSAGHRWETQYF
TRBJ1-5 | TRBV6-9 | CASSYRTENQPQHF
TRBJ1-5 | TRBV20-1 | CSVCRTNQPQHF
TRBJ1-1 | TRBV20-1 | CSSFEMDRATEAFF
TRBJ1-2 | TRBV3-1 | CASSQGGGGTGYTF
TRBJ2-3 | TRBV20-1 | CSAIVAGSTDTQYF
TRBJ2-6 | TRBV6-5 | CASSYRDNRGANVLTF
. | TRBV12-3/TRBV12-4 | CASSFGRLGEQYF
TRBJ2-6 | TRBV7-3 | CASSAQGTGANVLTF
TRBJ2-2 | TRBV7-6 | CASNTGEGGTTGELFF
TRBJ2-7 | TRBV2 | CASYSQGSYEQYF
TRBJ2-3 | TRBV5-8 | CASSSRRGAEDTQYF
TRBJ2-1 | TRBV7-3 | CASSSGLAGFDEQFF
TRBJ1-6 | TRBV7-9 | CASSPFRDSAYNSPLHF
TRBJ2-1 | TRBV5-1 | CASSSGPVGEQFF
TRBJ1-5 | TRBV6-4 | CASSKEGYQPQHF
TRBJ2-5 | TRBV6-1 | CASSEKAGWETQYF
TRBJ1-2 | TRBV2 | CASKTGTGLNYGYTF
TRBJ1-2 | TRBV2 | CASSEGRGQLRWTTF
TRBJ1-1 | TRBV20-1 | CSADKGGTEAFF
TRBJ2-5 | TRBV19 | CASRGPKETQYF
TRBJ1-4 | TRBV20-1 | CIEGPLAVDEKLFF
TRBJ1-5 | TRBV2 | CASRQGEGNQPQHF
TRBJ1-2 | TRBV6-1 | CASRPGTVHYGYTF
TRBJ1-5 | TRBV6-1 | CASRAQGPNQPQHF
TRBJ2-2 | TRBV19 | CASSSRQDVETGELFF
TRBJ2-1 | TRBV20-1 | CSATGQGAGEQFF
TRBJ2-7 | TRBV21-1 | CAGQGDPYSYEQYF
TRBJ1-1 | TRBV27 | CASSPTGQGLGWTEAFF
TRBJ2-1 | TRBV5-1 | CASTLGGQGYNEQFF
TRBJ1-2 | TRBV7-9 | CASSPTTGEAGYTF
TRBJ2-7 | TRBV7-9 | CASSFSGGALEQYF